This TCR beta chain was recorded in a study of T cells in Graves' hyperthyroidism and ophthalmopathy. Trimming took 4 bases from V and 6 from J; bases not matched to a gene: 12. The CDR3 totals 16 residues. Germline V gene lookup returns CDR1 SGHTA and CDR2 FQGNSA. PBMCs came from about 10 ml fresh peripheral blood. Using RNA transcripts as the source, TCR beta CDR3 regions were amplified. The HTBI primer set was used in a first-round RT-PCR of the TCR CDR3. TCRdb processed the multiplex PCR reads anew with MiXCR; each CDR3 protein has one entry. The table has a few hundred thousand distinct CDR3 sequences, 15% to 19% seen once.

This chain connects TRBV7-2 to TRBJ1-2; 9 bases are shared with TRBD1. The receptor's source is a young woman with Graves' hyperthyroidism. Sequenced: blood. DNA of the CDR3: TGTGCCAGCAGCTACCCTACCACAGGGGGCAGTGATGGCTACACCTTC. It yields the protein CASSYPTTGGSDGYTF.